What follows describes a single T cell receptor (beta chain). The entry originates in a study of blood T cell repertoires in COVID-19. Study-level information: T cells, B-cell-depleted T cells, or PBMCs provided the cDNA or gDNA that served as material.

V was trimmed by 6 bases and J by 8 bases, leaving 17 bases between them. The CDR3 is 14 residues long. From germline, CDR1 is MNHEY and CDR2 SVGAGI. Authors' methods: The authors estimated nucleated cell counts from reference gene primer amplification. The table came from immunoSEQ multiplex PCR; TCRdb's copy has only in-frame clones and leaves some out. V and J calls and clone size are given by that table; D and trimming were obtained from the DNA. Of more than 300,000 clones in the sample, roughly 90% were seen once. The gene calls are TRBV6-5 and TRBJ1-5; possibly TRBD1 for D (5 bases). The sequencing sample was made of peripheral blood. The TCR comes from a young man who had recovered from COVID-19. The CDR3 loop is CASSLIGVGEPQHF. DNA of the CDR3: TGTGCCAGCAGCCTCATTGGGGTAGGGGAGCCCCAGCATTTT.